This note documents a single TCR beta chain sequence. The data derive from a study of blood T cell repertoires in COVID-19. About the study: Some COVID-19 samples were acute and others convalescent; all came from the United States, Italy and Spain.

Germline V gene data show CDR1 as MRHNA and CDR2 as SNTAGT. The CDR3 runs to 14 residues. V was pared by 0 bases and J by 0 bases, with 5 bases between. TCRdb's copy holds only in-frame clones and misses some; the assay was immunoSEQ multiplex PCR. The sample has about 130,000 clones, roughly 86% seen once. The TCR originated in a human donor in a cohort sampled during active COVID-19. This chain uses TRBV6-4 with TRBJ1-1, with D possibly TRBD1 on 5 matching bases. Input material: peripheral blood. The CDR3 region is CASSDSTVNTEAFF. The CDR3 nucleotides are TGTGCCAGCAGTGACTCGACAGTGAACACTGAAGCTTTCTTT.